The 10 T cell receptor beta chains listed next were all sequenced from one sample in a study of cytomegalovirus exposure and HLA in healthy donors (dated by TCRdb to about 2017). Libraries were made using the immunoSEQ multiplex PCR assay. For the multiplex PCR, a mixture combining 60 forward primers for TCR Vbeta segments and 13 reverse primers for TCR Jbeta segments was used. TCRdb took over this immuneACCESS table, retaining in-frame rearrangements with V and J assigned. Such tables are incomplete; in checked studies, under half of the missing clones stem from an unresolved V gene, and the remainder is unexplained. The sample table shows 150,000 or so clones, and roughly 70% are seen once. Around 7% of the sample goes to the ten largest clones. Sequencing was carried out using PBMCs. The receptors come from a man aged 30 to 39 in good health and CMV-seronegative.

CDR3 amino acids: CATGTSGRGRYEQYF. The CDR3 region has the DNA TGTGCCACCGGGACTAGCGGGAGAGGAAGGTACGAGCAGTACTTC. This chain links TRBV6-5 with TRBJ2-7; 14 nucleotides align to TRBD2. The length of the CDR3 is 15 residues. Looked up from germline, CDR1 is MNHEY and CDR2 is SVGAGI. Losses at the gene ends were 10 bases for V and 4 bases for J; bases not matched to a gene: 9.

The chain joins TRBV29-1 to TRBJ2-1, with 8 bases identical to TRBD2. The germline V gene has CDR1 SQVTM and CDR2 ANQGSEA. The length of the CDR3 is 14 residues. V trimming: 7 bases; J trimming: 4 bases; junction bases outside the gene matches: 9. This CDR3 is CSARGGGGYNEQFF. The DNA of the CDR3 is TGCAGCGCCCGGGGGGGCGGAGGATACAATGAGCAGTTCTTC.

This clone has a handful of counts. The chain is built from TRBV11-1 and TRBJ1-2; D unclear. CDR3 size: 13 residues. Germline CDR1 and CDR2: SGHAT and FQDESV (reference sequence). Trimming shortened V by 3 bases and J by 1 base, and 6 bases separated the two germline ends. CDR3 sequence (DNA): TGTGCCAGCAGCTTTCCGGGTAACTATGGCTACACCTTC. Amino acids: CASSFPGNYGYTF.

The V gene is TRBV10-3, the J gene TRBJ2-5; D unclear. The ends were cut back, 2 bases at V and 3 bases at J, with 10 bases in the middle. Germline V gene sequence: CDR1 ENHRY, CDR2 SYGVKD. This CDR3 comprises 14 residues. The CDR3: CAISERGREETQYF. The CDR3 nucleotides are TGTGCCATCAGTGAGCGAGGAAGAGAAGAGACCCAGTACTTC.

The genes are TRBV7-9 and TRBJ1-2; 7 nucleotides agree with TRBD1. The CDR3 contains 14 residues. Per germline, CDR1 SEHNR and CDR2 FQNEAQ (reference sequence). The V and J ends lost 5 bases and 3 bases, in that order; junction bases with no gene match: 6. Here the CDR3 DNA reads TGTGCCAGCAGCCGAACAGGGGTATACTATGGCTACACCTTC. Protein: CASSRTGVYYGYTF.

The gene calls are TRBV1 and TRBJ2-4; the listed D gene, TRBD2, was not tested against the DNA. TRBV1 is assigned pseudogene status. The CDR3 is 15 amino acids. DNA of the CDR3: TGCACCAGCAGCCCACCTAGCGAGGTCAAAAACATTCAGTACTTC. Its protein is CTSSPPSEVKNIQYF.

The chain employs TRBV7-9 and TRBJ1-4, with D maybe TRBD1 (5 bases). Germline values: CDR1 SEHNR, CDR2 FQNEAQ (reference sequence). This CDR3 is built from 16 residues. V lost 4 bases and J 0 bases, leaving 12 bases between the germline ends. For the CDR3, the DNA is TGTGCCAGCAGCTCATCGACAGAAGCAACTAATGAAAAACTGTTTTTT. Amino acid sequence: CASSSSTEATNEKLFF.

The V and J genes are TRBV18 and TRBJ1-2; 12 bases are a match to TRBD1. This CDR3 is 15 amino acids long. The germline V gene encodes CDR1 KGHSH and CDR2 LQKENI. J gave up 4 bases and V 4 bases, and 4 bases lay outside the gene matches. The CDR3 loop is CASSLGTGGGYGYTF. The DNA of the CDR3 is TGTGCCAGCTCACTAGGGACAGGGGGCGGCTATGGCTACACCTTC.

This clone showed up just a few times. The V gene is TRBV30, the J gene TRBJ1-1; perhaps TRBD1 as D (5 bases). Germline CDR1 is GTSNPN and CDR2 is SVGIG (reference sequence). This CDR3 spans 16 amino acids. Trimming pared 1 base from V and 4 bases from J, leaving 19 bases between. The CDR3 sequence is CAWSGVMGRGSTEAFF. The CDR3 DNA reads as TGTGCCTGGAGTGGGGTGATGGGAAGGGGAAGCACTGAAGCTTTCTTT.

The table lists this clone with a few counts. The rearrangement joins TRBV5-6 to TRBJ1-2; maybe TRBD1 (6 bases). This CDR3 has 12 amino acids. V lost 7 bases to trimming and J lost 8 bases, with 15 bases between them. The germline gives CDR1 SGHDT, CDR2 YYEEEE. The CDR3 protein is CASSGTTRGYTF. DNA for the CDR3: TGTGCCAGCTCGGGGACAACCAGAGGCTACACCTTC.